This T cell receptor (beta chain) was sequenced for a study of blood T cells in healthy people across ages. Study-level points and caveats: Donors of long life had a larger count of naive CD4+ cells and greater diversity than aged donors.

About this clonotype itself: The antigen remains undetermined.

Together with a sample-barcoded 5' primer, a J-beta primer mix was included in a second PCR lasting roughly 7 to 11 cycles. TCRdb reprocessed the 5' RACE reads via MiXCR and lists one record per CDR3 protein. Of 700,000 or so distinct CDR3 sequences in the sample, 35% to 50% were seen once. CDR3 length: 14 amino acids. J was trimmed by 6 bases and V by 1 base; bases with no gene match: 8. The germline gives CDR1 DFQATT, CDR2 SNEGSKA (reference sequence). The donors, healthy Caucasians from Russia, were aged roughly 6 to 100. The authors drew around 9.3 milliliters of peripheral blood from each donor. The rearrangement uses TRBV20-1 and TRBJ1-1, with TRBD1 matching 7 bases. The clonotype originates from a man at least 80 years old in good health. The sequencing input was blood. The CDR3: CSARGDSQGSEAFF. The CDR3 region has the DNA TGCAGTGCTAGAGGGGACAGCCAAGGGTCTGAAGCTTTCTTT.